This T cell receptor beta chain was documented in a study of T-cell memory formation after mild COVID-19. For the study at large: Clusters were largely donor specific. Whole-study results and caveats: Memory cells collected pre-infection included some clones that later responded, suggesting cross-reactive memory joined.

Concerning this clonotype: No antigen is known for it.

Constant-segment primers served in 5'RACE that generated TCR alpha and TCR beta cDNA libraries bearing sample barcodes and UMIs. Each CDR3 protein is one row after TCRdb ran MiXCR on the 5' RACE reads. The sample comprises roughly 240,000 distinct CDR3 sequences, 15% to 20% of which are singletons, and around 23% rests with the top ten. Per the germline V gene, CDR1 is MNHEY and CDR2 is SVGAGI. The V and J ends lost 2 bases and 0 bases respectively, with 7 bases between them. The CDR3 covers 14 residues. This clonotype was sampled from a man between 18 and 35 years old who had mild COVID-19 (a few samples of this study predate the infection). Cell type and time point are not known. The V and J genes are TRBV6-5 and TRBJ1-1; D uncertain. The sequencing input was PBMCs or a T cell subset sorted from them (not recorded which). For the CDR3, the DNA is TGTGCCAGCAGTTACGGGTGGATGAACACTGAAGCTTTCTTT. It codes for CASSYGWMNTEAFF.